This entry concerns a single TCR beta chain. The CDR3 sequence is 15 residues long. Germline V gene sequence: CDR1 MNHNS, CDR2 SASEGT. After removal of 8 bases from V and 4 bases from J, the junction contained 10 bases not matched to a gene. Repertoires were generated with immunoSEQ multiplex PCR, while TCRdb's copy carries only in-frame clones and drops some. The sample includes 2 million to 3 million clones, 80% to 95% of them seen just once. The sample originates from a study of shared clonotypes between healthy human individuals. Sequencing input: naive CD4+ T cells from PBMCs. Subset in this sample: CD45RA+ positively selected. This TCR was recovered from a man aged 18 to 29 in good health. Some clones in this sample may be carry-over from other donors' samples. The rearrangement uses TRBV6-1 and TRBJ2-7; 11 positions agree with TRBD2. CDR3 residues: CASGSPTSGRYEQYF. CDR3 nucleotides: TGTGCCAGCGGGTCCCCTACTAGCGGGAGATACGAGCAGTACTTC.